The 14 T cell receptor beta chains in this list originate from one sample, sequenced in a study of OX40 agonist ivuxolimab in advanced cancers. TCRdb keeps only in-frame clones here, not all; method: immunoSEQ multiplex PCR. The data contain some 59,000 clones, more than 65% of them singletons. The sequencing here drew on CD4+ or CD8+ T cells sorted from blood, taken in a trial of the OX40 agonist ivuxolimab. These receptors were taken from an adult with an advanced solid tumor such as melanoma, head and neck, liver or kidney cancer.

The chain couples TRBV5-1 to TRBJ2-3; tentative D call: TRBD2 (6 bases). Trimming removed 0 bases from V and 2 bases from J, with 19 bases in between. CDR1 is SGHRS and CDR2 is YFSETQ in the germline V gene. The CDR3 covers 18 residues. The CDR3 spells CASSLGALGRGYTDTQYF. The CDR3 nucleotides read TGCGCCAGCAGCTTGGGGGCCCTCGGGCGGGGATACACAGATACGCAGTATTTT.

This chain connects TRBV13 to TRBJ2-7; 8 bases are a match to TRBD2. Germline CDR1 reads PRHDT; CDR2 reads FYEKMQ (reference sequence). The CDR3 loop spans 17 amino acids. Trimming at V came to 5 bases and at J to 0 bases, leaving 12 bases not matched to a gene. The CDR3 sequence is CASSQTWRGAHSYEQYF. In DNA form, the CDR3 reads TGTGCCAGCAGCCAGACGTGGCGGGGGGCCCACTCCTACGAGCAGTACTTC.

The chain uses TRBV12-5 and TRBJ2-7; 11 bases match TRBD2. V trimming: 0 bases; J trimming: 2 bases; junction bases outside the gene matches: 9. CDR1 is LGHNT, CDR2 FRNRAP, per germline. The length of the CDR3 is 18 residues. This CDR3 reads CASGLVASGGPPTYEQYF. The CDR3 region has the DNA TGTGCTAGTGGTTTGGTAGCTAGCGGGGGGCCTCCAACCTACGAGCAGTACTTC.

This clone was seen a single time. V usage is TRBV2 and J usage is TRBJ1-4; D call uncertain. The V end was cut by 5 bases, the J end by 5 bases, with 18 bases between. CDR1 and CDR2 from the germline V gene are SNHLY and FYNNEI. This CDR3 spans 16 amino acids. The DNA for the CDR3 is TGTGCCAGCAGTAGGGAATGGGGAAGGCGAAATGAAAAACTGTTTTTT. Residues: CASSREWGRRNEKLFF.

The rearrangement joins TRBV19 to TRBJ1-2, with 9 bases that match TRBD1. The CDR3 runs 14 residues. Trimming at V came to 7 bases and at J to 5 bases, leaving 8 bases not matched to a gene. Germline V gene lookup returns CDR1 LNHDA and CDR2 SQIVND (reference sequence). CDR3 region: CASTSTGGVYGYTF. In DNA form, the CDR3 reads TGTGCCAGTACCTCCACAGGGGGCGTATATGGCTACACCTTC. The full variable domain, completed using reference TRBV19 and TRBJ1-2, is DGGITQSPKYLFRKEGQNVTLSCEQNLNHDAMYWYRQDPGQGLRLIYYSQIVNDFQKGDIAEGYSVSREKKESFPLTVTSAQKNPTAFYLCASTSTGGVYGYTFGSGTRLTVV.

V gene TRBV9 combines with J gene TRBJ2-5; D gene unclear. V was pared by 6 bases and J by 4 bases, with 13 bases between. The germline CDR1 and CDR2 sequences are SGDLS and YYNGEE. CDR3 length equals 13 residues. The CDR3 sequence: CASNKITGETQYF. CDR3 in DNA: TGTGCCAGCAACAAAATAACCGGAGAGACCCAGTACTTC.

The chain has TRBV7-2 and TRBJ1-6; TRBD1 matches 7 bases. The germline V gene has CDR1 SGHTA and CDR2 FQGNSA. After removal of 1 base from V and 1 base from J, the junction contained 10 bases not matched to a gene. The CDR3 is 19 residues long. CDR3 in amino acids: CASSLGTGTGVSYNSPLHF. As DNA, the CDR3 is TGTGCCAGCAGCTTAGGGACAGGCACTGGGGTTTCCTATAATTCACCCCTCCACTTT.

The V call is TRBV9, the J call TRBJ2-2, with 10 bases fitting TRBD1. Germline V lookup: CDR1 SGDLS, CDR2 YYNGEE. The ends lost 0 bases at V and 5 bases at J; junction bases unmatched: 13. The CDR3 contains 19 residues. The CDR3 nucleotides are TGTGCCAGCAGCGTAGGGTTGGCGACAGGGGGCGCCTTAACCGGGGAGCTGTTTTTT. Translated: CASSVGLATGGALTGELFF.

This chain joins TRBV27 and TRBJ2-1, with TRBD2 matching 10 bases. CDR1 and CDR2 from the germline V gene are MNHEY and SMNVEV (reference sequence). CDR3 size: 15 residues. V lost 7 bases to trimming and J lost 4 bases; unmatched junction nucleotides: 7. DNA of the CDR3: TGTGCCAGCAAACGATCAGCGGGGGGGTACAATGAGCAGTTCTTC. Its translation is CASKRSAGGYNEQFF.

About this clone: Different DNA sequences within this sample yield the same CDR3. This chain connects TRBV7-2 to TRBJ2-7; 7 bases are shared with TRBD1. The germline V gene has CDR1 SGHTA and CDR2 FQGNSA. After removal of 5 bases from V and 4 bases from J, the junction contained 2 bases not matched to a gene. This CDR3 has 12 amino acids. CDR3 residues: CASSPTGYEQYF. CDR3 DNA sequence: TGTGCCAGCAGCCCGACAGGGTACGAGCAGTACTTC. The whole variable domain, filled in from reference TRBV7-2 and TRBJ2-7, reads GAGVSQSPSNKVTEKGKDVELRCDPISGHTALYWYRQSLGQGLEFLIYFQGNSAPDKSGLPSDRFSAERTGGSVSTLTIQRTQQEDSAVYLCASSPTGYEQYFGPGTRLTVT.

This clone was detected only a few times. The chain joins TRBV7-2 to TRBJ1-1; D remains unclear. This CDR3 is 13 amino acids long. Germline CDR1 SGHTA, CDR2 FQGNSA. V lost 2 bases to trimming and J lost 3 bases, with 7 bases between them. DNA of the CDR3: TGTGCCAGCAGCTTATTGTCAGACACTGAAGCTTTCTTT. Amino acids: CASSLLSDTEAFF. Drawing the rest from reference TRBV7-2 and TRBJ1-1, the complete variable domain is GAGVSQSPSNKVTEKGKDVELRCDPISGHTALYWYRQSLGQGLEFLIYFQGNSAPDKSGLPSDRFSAERTGGSVSTLTIQRTQQEDSAVYLCASSLLSDTEAFFGQGTRLTVV.

This chain connects TRBV5-1 to TRBJ2-5; TRBD1 is a possible D gene (6 bases). Trimming shortened V by 4 bases and J by 0 bases, and 7 bases separated the two germline ends. From germline, CDR1 is SGHRS and CDR2 YFSETQ. The CDR3 has 13 residues. In DNA form, the CDR3 reads TGCGCCAGCAGCCGACAGGACCAAGAGACCCAGTACTTC. Protein product: CASSRQDQETQYF.

J is TRBJ1-1 and V is TRBV5-6; D ambiguous. This CDR3 is 17 amino acids long. Per the germline V gene, CDR1 is SGHDT and CDR2 is YYEEEE. V was clipped by 1 base and J by 0 bases, with 16 bases between them. The CDR3 loop is CASSLPWGGRMNTEAFF. The CDR3 DNA is TGTGCCAGCAGCTTGCCCTGGGGAGGAAGGATGAACACTGAAGCTTTCTTT.

V and J are TRBV4-3 and TRBJ2-7; no reliable D call. The CDR3 is 13 amino acids. With 0 bases removed from V and 9 bases from J, the gap between germline ends came to 12 bases. CDR1 and CDR2 (germline): LGHNA, YSLEER. Here the CDR3 reads CASSQDVIAVQYF. The CDR3 region has the DNA TGCGCCAGCAGCCAAGATGTCATAGCCGTGCAGTACTTC.